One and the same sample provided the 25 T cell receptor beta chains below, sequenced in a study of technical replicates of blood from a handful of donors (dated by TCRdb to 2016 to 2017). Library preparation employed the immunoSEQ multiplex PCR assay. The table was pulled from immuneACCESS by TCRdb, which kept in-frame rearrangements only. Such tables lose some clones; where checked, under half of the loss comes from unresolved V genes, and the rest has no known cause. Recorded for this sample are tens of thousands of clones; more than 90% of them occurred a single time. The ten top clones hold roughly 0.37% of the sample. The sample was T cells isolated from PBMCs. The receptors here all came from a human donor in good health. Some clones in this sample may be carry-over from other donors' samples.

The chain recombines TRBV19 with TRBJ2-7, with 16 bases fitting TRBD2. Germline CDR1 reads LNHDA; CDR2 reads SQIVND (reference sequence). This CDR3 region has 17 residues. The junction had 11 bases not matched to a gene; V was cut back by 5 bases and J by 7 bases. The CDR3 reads CASSLGLAGGRAWEQYF. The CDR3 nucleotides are TGTGCCAGTAGTCTGGGACTAGCGGGAGGGCGGGCGTGGGAGCAGTACTTC.

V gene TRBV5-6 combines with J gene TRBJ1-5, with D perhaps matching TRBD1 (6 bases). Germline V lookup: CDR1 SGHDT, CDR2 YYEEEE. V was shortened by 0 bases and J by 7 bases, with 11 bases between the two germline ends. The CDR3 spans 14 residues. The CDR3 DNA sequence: TGTGCCAGCAGCTTGGTGGGGGCACGACAGCCCCAGCATTTT. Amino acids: CASSLVGARQPQHF.

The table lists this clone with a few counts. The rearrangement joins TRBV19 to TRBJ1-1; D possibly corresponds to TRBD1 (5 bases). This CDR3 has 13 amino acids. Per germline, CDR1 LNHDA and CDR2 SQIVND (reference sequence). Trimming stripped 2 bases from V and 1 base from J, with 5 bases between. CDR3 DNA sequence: TGTGCCAGTAGTATACAGGGGAACACTGAAGCTTTCTTT. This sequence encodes CASSIQGNTEAFF.

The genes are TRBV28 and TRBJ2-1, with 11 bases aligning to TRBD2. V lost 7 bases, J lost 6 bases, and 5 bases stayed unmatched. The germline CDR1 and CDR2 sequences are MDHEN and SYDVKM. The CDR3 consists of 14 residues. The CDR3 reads CASKTTSGINEQFF. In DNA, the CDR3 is TGTGCCAGCAAGACGACTAGCGGGATCAATGAGCAGTTCTTC.

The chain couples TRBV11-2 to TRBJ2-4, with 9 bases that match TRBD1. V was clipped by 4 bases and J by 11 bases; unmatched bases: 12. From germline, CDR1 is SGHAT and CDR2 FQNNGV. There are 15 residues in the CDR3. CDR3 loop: CASSSTWGQGALQYF. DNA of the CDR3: TGTGCCAGCAGCTCCACGTGGGGACAGGGAGCACTTCAGTACTTC.

The CDR3 sequence: CATQGGTNVGQPQHF. As DNA, the CDR3 is TGTGCCACCCAAGGGGGGACTAATGTGGGACAGCCCCAGCATTTT. The chain couples TRBV19 to TRBJ1-5; D perhaps matches TRBD1 (6 bases). Germline CDR1 LNHDA, CDR2 SQIVND (reference sequence). CDR3 size: 15 residues. With 10 bases removed from V and 7 bases from J, the gap between germline ends came to 23 bases. The full variable domain, in which reference TRBV19 and TRBJ1-5 provide the parts outside the CDR3, is DGGITQSPKYLFRKEGQNVTLSCEQNLNHDAMYWYRQDPGQGLRLIYYSQIVNDFQKGDIAEGYSVSREKKESFPLTVTSAQKNPTAFYLCATQGGTNVGQPQHFGDGTRLSIL.

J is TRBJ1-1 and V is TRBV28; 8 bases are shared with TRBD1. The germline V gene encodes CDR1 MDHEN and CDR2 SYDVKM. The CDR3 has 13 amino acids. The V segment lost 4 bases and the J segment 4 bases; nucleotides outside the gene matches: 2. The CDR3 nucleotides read TGTGCCAGCAGTTCCAGGGGGCCCACTGAAGCTTTCTTT. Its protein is CASSSRGPTEAFF.

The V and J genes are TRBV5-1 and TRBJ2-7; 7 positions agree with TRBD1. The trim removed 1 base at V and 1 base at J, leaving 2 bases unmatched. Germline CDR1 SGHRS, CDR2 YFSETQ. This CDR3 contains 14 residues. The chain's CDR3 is CASSLWDSSYEQYF. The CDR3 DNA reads TGCGCCAGCAGCTTGTGGGACAGTTCCTACGAGCAGTACTTC.

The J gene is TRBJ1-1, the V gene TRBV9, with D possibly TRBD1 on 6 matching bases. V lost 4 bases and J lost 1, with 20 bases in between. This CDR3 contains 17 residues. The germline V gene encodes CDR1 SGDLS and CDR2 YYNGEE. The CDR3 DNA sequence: TGTGCCAGCAGCCCATTACCGGACAGAATAAAGAACACTGAAGCTTTCTTT. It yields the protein CASSPLPDRIKNTEAFF.

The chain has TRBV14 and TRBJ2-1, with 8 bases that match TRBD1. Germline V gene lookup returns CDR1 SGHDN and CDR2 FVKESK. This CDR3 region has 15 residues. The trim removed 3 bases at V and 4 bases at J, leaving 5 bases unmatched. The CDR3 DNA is TGTGCCAGCAGCCAGACCGGGACAGGTTACAATGAGCAGTTCTTC. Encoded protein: CASSQTGTGYNEQFF.

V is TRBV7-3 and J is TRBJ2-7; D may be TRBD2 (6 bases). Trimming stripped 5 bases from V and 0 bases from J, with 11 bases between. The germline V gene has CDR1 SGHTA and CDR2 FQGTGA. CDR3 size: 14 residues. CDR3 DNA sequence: TGTGCCAGCAGCCTAGGCGGGAACTCCTACGAGCAGTACTTC. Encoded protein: CASSLGGNSYEQYF.

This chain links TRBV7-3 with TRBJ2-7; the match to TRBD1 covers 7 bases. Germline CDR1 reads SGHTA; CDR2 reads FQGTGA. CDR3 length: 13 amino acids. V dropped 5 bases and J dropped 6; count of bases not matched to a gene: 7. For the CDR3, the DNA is TGTGCCAGCAGCATAAACAGGGGTAGCGAGCAGTACTTC. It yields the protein CASSINRGSEQYF.

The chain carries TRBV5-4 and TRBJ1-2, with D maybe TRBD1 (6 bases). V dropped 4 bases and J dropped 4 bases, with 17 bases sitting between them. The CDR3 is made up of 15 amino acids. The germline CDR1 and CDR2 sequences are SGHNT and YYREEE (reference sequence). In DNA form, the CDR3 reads TGTGCCAGCAGCCTTCCACAAGGGGGGGCCTATGGCTACACCTTC. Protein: CASSLPQGGAYGYTF. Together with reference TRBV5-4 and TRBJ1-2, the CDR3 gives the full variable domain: ETGVTQSPTHLIKTRGQQVTLRCSSQSGHNTVSWYQQALGQGPQFIFQYYREEENGRGNFPPRFSGLQFPNYSSELNVNALELDDSALYLCASSLPQGGAYGYTFGSGTRLTVV.

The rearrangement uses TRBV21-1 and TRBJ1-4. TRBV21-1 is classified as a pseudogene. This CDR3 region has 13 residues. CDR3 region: CASRAGEREKLFF. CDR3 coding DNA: TGTGCCAGCAGAGCGGGTGAACGTGAAAAACTGTTTTTT.

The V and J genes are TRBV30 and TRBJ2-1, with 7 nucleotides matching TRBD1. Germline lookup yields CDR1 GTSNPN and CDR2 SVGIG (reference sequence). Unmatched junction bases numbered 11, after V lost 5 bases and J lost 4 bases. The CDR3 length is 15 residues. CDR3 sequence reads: CAWEHPGDSYNEQFF. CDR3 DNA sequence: TGTGCCTGGGAGCACCCCGGGGACAGTTACAATGAGCAGTTCTTC.

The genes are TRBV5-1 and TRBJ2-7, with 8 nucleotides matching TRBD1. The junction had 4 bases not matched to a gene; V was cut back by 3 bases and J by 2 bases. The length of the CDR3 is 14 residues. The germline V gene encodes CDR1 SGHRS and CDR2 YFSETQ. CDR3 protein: CASSSRQGPYEQYF. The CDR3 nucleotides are TGCGCCAGCAGCTCTCGACAGGGGCCCTACGAGCAGTACTTC.

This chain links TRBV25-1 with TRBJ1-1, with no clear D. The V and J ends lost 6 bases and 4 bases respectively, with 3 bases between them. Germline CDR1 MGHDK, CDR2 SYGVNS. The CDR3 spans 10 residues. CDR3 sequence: CASSSTEAFF. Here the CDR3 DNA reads TGTGCCAGCAGCTCCACTGAAGCTTTCTTT.

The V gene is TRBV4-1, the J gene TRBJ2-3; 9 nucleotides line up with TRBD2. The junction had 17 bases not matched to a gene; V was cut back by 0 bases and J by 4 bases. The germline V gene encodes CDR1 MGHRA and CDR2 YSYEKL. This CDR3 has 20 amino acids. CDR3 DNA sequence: TGCGCCAGCAGCCAAGAGAGGCCCCGGAACCTAGCGGGAAGGGCAGATACGCAGTATTTT. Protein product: CASSQERPRNLAGRADTQYF.

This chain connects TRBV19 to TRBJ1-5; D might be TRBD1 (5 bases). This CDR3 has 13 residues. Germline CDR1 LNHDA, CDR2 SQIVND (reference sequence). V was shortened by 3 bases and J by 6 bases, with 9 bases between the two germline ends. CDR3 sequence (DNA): TGTGCCAGTAGTATTGGAGGGGTTCAGCCCCAGCATTTT. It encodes CASSIGGVQPQHF. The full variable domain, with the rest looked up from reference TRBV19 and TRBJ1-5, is DGGITQSPKYLFRKEGQNVTLSCEQNLNHDAMYWYRQDPGQGLRLIYYSQIVNDFQKGDIAEGYSVSREKKESFPLTVTSAQKNPTAFYLCASSIGGVQPQHFGDGTRLSIL.

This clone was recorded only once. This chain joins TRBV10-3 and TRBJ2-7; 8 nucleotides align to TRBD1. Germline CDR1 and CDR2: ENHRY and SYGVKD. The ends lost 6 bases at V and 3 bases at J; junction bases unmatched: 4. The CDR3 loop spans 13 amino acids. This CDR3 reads CAISGDRGYEQYF. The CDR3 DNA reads TGTGCCATCAGCGGTGACAGGGGCTACGAGCAGTACTTC.

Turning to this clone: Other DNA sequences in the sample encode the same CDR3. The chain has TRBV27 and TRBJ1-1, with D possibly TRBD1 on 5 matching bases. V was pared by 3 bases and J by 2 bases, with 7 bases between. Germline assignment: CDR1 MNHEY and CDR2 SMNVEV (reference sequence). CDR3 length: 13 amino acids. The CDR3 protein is CASSFQGNTEAFF. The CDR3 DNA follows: TGTGCCAGCAGTTTCCAGGGAAACACTGAAGCTTTCTTT.

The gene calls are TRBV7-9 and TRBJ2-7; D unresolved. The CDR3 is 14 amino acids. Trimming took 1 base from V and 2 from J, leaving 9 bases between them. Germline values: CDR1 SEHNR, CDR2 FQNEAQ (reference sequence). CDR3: CASSLGQAPYEQYF. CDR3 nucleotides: TGTGCCAGCAGCTTAGGGCAGGCCCCCTACGAGCAGTACTTC.

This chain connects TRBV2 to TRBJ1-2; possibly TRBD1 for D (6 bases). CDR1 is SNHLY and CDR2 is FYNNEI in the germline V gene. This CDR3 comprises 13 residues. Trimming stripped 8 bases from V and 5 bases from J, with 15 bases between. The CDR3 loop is CASPETGRYGYTF. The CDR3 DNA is TGTGCCAGCCCCGAGACAGGACGTTATGGCTACACCTTC.

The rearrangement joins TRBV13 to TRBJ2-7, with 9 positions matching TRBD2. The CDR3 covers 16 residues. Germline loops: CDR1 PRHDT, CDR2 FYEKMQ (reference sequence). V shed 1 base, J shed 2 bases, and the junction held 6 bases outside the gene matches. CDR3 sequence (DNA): TGTGCCAGCAGCTTAGCATCTAGCGGGGTGACCTACGAGCAGTACTTC. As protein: CASSLASSGVTYEQYF. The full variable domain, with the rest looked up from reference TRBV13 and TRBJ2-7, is AAGVIQSPRHLIKEKRETATLKCYPIPRHDTVYWYQQGPGQDPQFLISFYEKMQSDKGSIPDRFSAQQFSDYHSELNMSSLELGDSALYFCASSLASSGVTYEQYFGPGTRLTVT.

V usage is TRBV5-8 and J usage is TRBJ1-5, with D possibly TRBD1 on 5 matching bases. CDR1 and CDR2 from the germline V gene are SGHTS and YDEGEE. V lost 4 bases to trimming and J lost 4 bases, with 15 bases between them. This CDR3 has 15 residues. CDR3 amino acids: CASSPGSTVNQPQHF. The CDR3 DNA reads TGTGCCAGCAGCCCAGGGTCCACCGTGAATCAGCCCCAGCATTTT.